This TCR beta chain was recovered during a study of shared clonotypes between healthy human individuals. Study-level points and caveats: Enrolling few donors narrowed the genetic and exposure-history diversity that was represented.

Over several immunoSEQ plates, each subset's genomic DNA was distributed in even portions. In the original processing: Filtering was not the same, since immunoSEQ gave junction-only sequences without quality scores. Measured with immunoSEQ multiplex PCR; TCRdb has only the in-frame clones, and not every one. D and trimming were read from the DNA, whereas the V and J calls and clone size are those reported in that table. The sample has under 650,000 clones; around 96% are singletons. As for this clone: Antigen specificity is unknown.

Only Caucasian adults living in Nashville, Tennessee served as donors. This CDR3 has 13 amino acids. Per the germline V gene, CDR1 is SQVTM and CDR2 is ANQGSEA. Trimming pared 4 bases from V and 1 base from J, leaving 10 bases between. The chain links TRBV29-1 to TRBJ1-1; D is perhaps TRBD1 (5 bases). Sequencing was done on a sample of naive CD4+ T cells sorted from blood. Subset defined: CD45RA+ positively selected. The receptor's source is a woman under 40 in good health. The CDR3 sequence: CSVGWGGNTEAFF. In DNA form, the CDR3 reads TGCAGCGTTGGATGGGGCGGGAACACTGAAGCTTTCTTT.